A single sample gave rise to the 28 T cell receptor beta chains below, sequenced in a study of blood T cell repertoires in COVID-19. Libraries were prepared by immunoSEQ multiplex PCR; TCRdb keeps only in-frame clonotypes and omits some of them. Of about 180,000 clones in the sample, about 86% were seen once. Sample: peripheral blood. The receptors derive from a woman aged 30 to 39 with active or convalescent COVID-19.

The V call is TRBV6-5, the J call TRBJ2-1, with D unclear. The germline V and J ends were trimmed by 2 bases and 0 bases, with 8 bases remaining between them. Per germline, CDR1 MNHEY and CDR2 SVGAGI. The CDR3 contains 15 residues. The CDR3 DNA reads TGTGCCAGCAGTTACCGGGTGAGCTCCTACAATGAGCAGTTCTTC. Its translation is CASSYRVSSYNEQFF.

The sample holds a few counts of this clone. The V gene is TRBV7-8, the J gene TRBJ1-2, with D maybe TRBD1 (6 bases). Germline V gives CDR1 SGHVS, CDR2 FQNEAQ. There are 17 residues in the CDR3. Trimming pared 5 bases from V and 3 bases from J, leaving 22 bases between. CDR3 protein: CASSPPRSAGADYGYTF. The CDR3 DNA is TGTGCCAGCAGCCCGCCCCGGTCCGCAGGGGCAGACTATGGCTACACCTTC. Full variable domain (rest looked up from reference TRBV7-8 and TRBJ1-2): GAGVSQSPRYKVAKRGQDVALRCDPISGHVSLFWYQQALGQGPEFLTYFQNEAQLDKSGLPSDRFFAERPEGSVSTLKIQRTQQEDSAVYLCASSPPRSAGADYGYTFGSGTRLTVV.

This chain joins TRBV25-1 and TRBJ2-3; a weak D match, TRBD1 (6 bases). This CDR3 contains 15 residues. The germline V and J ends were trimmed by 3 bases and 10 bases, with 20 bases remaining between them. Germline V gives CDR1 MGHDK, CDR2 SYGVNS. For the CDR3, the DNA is TGTGCCAGCAGTGAGGAGCCGGGACACCCGATTCCGCAGTATTTT. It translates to CASSEEPGHPIPQYF.

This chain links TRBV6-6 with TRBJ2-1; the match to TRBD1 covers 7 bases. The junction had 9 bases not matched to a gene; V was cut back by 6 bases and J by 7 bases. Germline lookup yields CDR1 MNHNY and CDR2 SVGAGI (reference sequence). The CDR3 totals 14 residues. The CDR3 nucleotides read TGTGCCAGCAGACACGACAGGGTTTCAAATGAGCAGTTCTTC. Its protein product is CASRHDRVSNEQFF.

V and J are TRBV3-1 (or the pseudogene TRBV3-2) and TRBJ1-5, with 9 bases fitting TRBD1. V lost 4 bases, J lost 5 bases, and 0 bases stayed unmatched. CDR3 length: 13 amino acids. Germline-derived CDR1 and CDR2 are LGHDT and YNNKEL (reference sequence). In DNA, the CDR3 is TGTGCCAGCAGCCGGGACAGGGATCAGCCCCAGCATTTT. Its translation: CASSRDRDQPQHF.

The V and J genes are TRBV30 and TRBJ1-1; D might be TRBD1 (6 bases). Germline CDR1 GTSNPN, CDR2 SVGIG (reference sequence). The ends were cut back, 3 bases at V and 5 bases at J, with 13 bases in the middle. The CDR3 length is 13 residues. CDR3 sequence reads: CAWSGGLGTEAFF. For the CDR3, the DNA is TGTGCCTGGAGCGGGGGGCTGGGGACTGAAGCTTTCTTT.

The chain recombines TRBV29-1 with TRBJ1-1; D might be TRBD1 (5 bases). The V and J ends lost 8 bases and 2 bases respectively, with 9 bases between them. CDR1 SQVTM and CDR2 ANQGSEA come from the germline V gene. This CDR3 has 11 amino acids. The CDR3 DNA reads TGCAGCTCCAGGGCTAACACTGAAGCTTTCTTT. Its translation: CSSRANTEAFF.

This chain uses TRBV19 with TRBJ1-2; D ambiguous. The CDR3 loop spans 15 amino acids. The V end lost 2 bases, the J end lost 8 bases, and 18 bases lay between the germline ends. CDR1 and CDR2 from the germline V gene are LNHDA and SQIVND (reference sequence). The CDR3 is CASSIKSGVLGGYTF. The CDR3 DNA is TGTGCCAGTAGTATAAAGTCCGGGGTCCTAGGCGGCTACACCTTC.

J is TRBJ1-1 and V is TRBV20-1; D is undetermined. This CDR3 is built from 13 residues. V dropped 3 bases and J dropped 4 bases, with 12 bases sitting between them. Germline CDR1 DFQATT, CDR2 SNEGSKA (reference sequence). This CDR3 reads CSASAGVITEAFF. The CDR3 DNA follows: TGCAGTGCTAGTGCCGGAGTTATCACTGAAGCTTTCTTT.

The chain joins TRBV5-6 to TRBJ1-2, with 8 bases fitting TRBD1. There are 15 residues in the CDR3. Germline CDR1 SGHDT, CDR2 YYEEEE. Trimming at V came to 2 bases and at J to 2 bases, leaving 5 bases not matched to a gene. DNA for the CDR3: TGTGCCAGCAGCTTAAAGGGACAGGCAAACTATGGCTACACCTTC. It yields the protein CASSLKGQANYGYTF.

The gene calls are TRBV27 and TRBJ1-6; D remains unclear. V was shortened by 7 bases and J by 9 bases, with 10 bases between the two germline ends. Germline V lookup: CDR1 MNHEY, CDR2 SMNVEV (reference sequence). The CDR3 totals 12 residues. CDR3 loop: CASTGVGSPLHF. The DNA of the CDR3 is TGTGCCAGCACCGGGGTGGGTTCACCCCTCCACTTT.

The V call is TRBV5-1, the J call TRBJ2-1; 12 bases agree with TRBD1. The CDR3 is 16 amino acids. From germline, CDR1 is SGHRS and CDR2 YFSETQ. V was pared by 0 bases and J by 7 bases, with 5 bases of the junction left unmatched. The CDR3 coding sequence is TGCGCCAGCAGCTTGGTAGGGACAGGGGGCTGGAATGAGCAGTTCTTC. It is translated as CASSLVGTGGWNEQFF.

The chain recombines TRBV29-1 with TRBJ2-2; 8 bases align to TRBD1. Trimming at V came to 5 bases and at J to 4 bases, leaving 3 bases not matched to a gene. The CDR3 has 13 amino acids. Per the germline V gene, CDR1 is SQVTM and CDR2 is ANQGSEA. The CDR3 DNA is TGCAGCGTTCAGGGGGCCATCACCGGGGAGCTGTTTTTT. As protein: CSVQGAITGELFF.

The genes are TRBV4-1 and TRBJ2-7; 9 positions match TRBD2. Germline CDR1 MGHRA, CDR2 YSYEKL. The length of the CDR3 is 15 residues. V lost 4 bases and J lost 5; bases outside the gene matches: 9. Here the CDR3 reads CASSPQAGGSHEQYF. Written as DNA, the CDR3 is TGCGCCAGCAGCCCTCAAGCGGGAGGATCCCACGAGCAGTACTTC.

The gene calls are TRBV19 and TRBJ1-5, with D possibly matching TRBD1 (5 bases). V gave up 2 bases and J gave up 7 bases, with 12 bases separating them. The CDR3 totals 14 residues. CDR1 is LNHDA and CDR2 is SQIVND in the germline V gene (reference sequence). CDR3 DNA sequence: TGTGCCAGTAGTATAACTTTCAGGGAACAGCCCCAGCATTTT. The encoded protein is CASSITFREQPQHF.

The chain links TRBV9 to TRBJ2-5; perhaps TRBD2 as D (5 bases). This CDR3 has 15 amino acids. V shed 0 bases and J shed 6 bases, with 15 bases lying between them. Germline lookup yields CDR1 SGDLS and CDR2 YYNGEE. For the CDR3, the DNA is TGTGCCAGCAGCGTAGGAATCACAACGGGGAAGACCCAGTACTTC. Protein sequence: CASSVGITTGKTQYF.

The CDR3 nucleotides are TGCGCCAGCAGCAGTATTACAGACACTGAAGCTTTCTTT. This codes for CASSSITDTEAFF. V usage is TRBV5-1 and J usage is TRBJ1-1; D unresolved. Germline values: CDR1 SGHRS, CDR2 YFSETQ. V was cut by 4 bases and J by 3 bases, with 10 bases left in between. The CDR3 length is 13 residues.

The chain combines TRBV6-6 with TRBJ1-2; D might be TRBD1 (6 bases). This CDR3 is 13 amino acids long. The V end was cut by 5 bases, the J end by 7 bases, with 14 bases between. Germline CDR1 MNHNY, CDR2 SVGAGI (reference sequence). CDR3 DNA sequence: TGTGCCAGCAGTCCCCGGACAGTTCTTGGCTACACCTTC. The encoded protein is CASSPRTVLGYTF.

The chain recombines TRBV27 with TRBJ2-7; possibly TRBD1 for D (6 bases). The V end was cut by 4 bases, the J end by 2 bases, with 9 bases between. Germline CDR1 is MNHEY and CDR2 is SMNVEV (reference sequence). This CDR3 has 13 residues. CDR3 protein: CASSYRATYEQYF. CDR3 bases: TGTGCCAGCAGTTACAGGGCTACCTACGAGCAGTACTTC.

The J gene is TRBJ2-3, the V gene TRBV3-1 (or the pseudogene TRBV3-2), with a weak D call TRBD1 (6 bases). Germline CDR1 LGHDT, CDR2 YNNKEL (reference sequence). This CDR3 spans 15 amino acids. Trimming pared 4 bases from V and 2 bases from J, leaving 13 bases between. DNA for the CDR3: TGTGCCAGCAGCCCCCCGACAGGAGTCACAGATACGCAGTATTTT. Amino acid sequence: CASSPPTGVTDTQYF.

The CDR3 reads CASSLRTGGMETQYF. The CDR3 DNA reads as TGTGCCAGCAGCTTAAGGACAGGGGGCATGGAGACCCAGTACTTC. The genes are TRBV5-4 and TRBJ2-5; 11 bases match TRBD1. Germline assignment: CDR1 SGHNT and CDR2 YYREEE (reference sequence). Trimming took 2 bases from V and 5 from J; bases not matched to a gene: 5. The CDR3 runs 15 residues.

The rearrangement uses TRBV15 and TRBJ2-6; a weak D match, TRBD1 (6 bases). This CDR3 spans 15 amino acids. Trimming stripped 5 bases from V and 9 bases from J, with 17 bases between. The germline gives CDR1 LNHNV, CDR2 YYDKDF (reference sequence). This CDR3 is CATSLGAQLNNVLTF. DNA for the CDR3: TGTGCCACCAGCCTGGGGGCCCAATTAAACAACGTCCTGACTTTC.

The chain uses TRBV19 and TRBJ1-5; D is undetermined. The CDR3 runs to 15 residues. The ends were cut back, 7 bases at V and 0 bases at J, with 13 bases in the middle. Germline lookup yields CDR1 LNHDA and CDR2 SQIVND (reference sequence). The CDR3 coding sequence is TGTGCCAGTACTGACATGGCCTATAGCAATCAGCCCCAGCATTTT. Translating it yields CASTDMAYSNQPQHF.

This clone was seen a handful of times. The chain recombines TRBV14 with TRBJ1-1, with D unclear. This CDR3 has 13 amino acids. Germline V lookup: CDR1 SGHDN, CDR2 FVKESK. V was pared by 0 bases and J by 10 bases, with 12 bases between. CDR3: CASSQEMREPAFF. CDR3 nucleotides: TGTGCCAGCAGCCAAGAAATGAGGGAGCCAGCTTTCTTT.

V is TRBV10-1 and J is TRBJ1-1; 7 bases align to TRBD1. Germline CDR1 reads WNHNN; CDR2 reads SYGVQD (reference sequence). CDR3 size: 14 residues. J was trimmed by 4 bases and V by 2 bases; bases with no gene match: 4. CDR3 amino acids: CASSETGTVTEAFF. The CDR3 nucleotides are TGCGCCAGCAGTGAGACTGGGACAGTCACTGAAGCTTTCTTT.

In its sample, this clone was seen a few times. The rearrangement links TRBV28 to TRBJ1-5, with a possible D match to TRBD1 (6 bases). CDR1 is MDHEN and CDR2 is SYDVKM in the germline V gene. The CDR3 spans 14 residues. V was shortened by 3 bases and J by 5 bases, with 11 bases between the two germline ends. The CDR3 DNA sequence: TGTGCCAGCAGTTTGAGACAGGCCGATCAGCCCCAGCATTTT. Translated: CASSLRQADQPQHF.

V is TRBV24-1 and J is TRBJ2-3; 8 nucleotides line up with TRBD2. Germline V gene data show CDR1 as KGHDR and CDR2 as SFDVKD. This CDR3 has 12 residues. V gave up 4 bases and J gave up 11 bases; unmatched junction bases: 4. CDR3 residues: CATSDTGLGQYF. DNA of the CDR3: TGTGCCACCAGTGACACGGGACTAGGGCAGTATTTT.

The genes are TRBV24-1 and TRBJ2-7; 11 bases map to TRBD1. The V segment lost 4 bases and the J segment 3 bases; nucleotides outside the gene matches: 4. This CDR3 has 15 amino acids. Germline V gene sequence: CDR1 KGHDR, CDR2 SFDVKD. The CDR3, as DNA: TGTGCCACCAGTGACCCGGGACAGGGGGACTACGAGCAGTACTTC. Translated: CATSDPGQGDYEQYF.